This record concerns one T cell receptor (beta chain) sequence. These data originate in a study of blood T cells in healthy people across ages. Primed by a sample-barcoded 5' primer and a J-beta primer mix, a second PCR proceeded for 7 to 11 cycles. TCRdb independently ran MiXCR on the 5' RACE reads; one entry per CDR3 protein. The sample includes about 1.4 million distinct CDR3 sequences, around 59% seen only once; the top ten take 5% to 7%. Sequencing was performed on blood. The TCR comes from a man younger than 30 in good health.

The CDR3 DNA reads as TGCAGTGCTACGCGCCGGGACGCGGGAGGGAAACTGTTTTTT. This gives the protein CSATRRDAGGKLFF. V usage is TRBV20-1 and J usage is TRBJ1-4; TRBD1 is a possible D gene (5 bases). The CDR3 consists of 14 residues. Trimming removed 4 bases from V and 11 bases from J, with 20 bases in between. The V gene's germline CDR1 is DFQATT and CDR2 SNEGSKA (reference sequence).